This T cell receptor beta chain is from a study of blood T cell repertoires in COVID-19. Study at large: Samples came from the United States, Italy and Spain, spanning acute and convalescent COVID-19. In each case, the material was cDNA or gDNA derived from T cells, B-cell-depleted T cells, or PBMCs.

The germline V gene has CDR1 MNHEY and CDR2 SVGAGI. V lost 5 bases and J lost 6; bases outside the gene matches: 7. The CDR3 consists of 14 residues. This clone was counted only a few times. Per the original methods: Nucleated cell number was recorded as an estimate derived from reference gene primer amplification. Using immunoSEQ multiplex PCR, the repertoire was profiled, and TCRdb retains in-frame clones only, with some absent. Clone size and V and J calls were adopted from that table, with D and trimming inferred from the DNA. This sample carries roughly 81,000 clones, 82% of them seen once, and the ten largest clones take over 9.5%.

The sequenced sample consisted of peripheral blood. The chain recombines TRBV6-5 with TRBJ2-7; 10 bases align to TRBD1. This clonotype was obtained from a man between 60 and 75 years old with acute or convalescent COVID-19. The DNA of the CDR3 is TGTGCCAGCAGTACCGGGACAGGGGTAGGCGAGCAGTACTTC. Its translation: CASSTGTGVGEQYF.